A single sample gave rise to the 3 T cell receptor beta chains below, sequenced in a study of molecular identifiers for immune sequencing clone quantification. One entry per CDR3 protein, called by TCRdb with MiXCR from the PCR reads. Found here are just over 40,000 distinct CDR3 sequences, 24% of them singletons; the top ten hold about 0.93%. Sequencing was performed on naive CD8+ T cells from blood, with Jurkat cell RNA spiked in. Subset noted: FACS-sorted CD8+CD4-CCR7+CD45RA+ naive T cells. All receptors come from a human donor in good health. Some libraries in this study had Jurkat cell RNA spiked in.

This clonotype was observed many times. V is TRBV1 and J is TRBJ2-3; TRBD2, as called in the table, went unchecked against the DNA. TRBV1 is a documented pseudogene. The CDR3 consists of 16 residues. In DNA, the CDR3 is TGCACCAGCAGCCTCGGACTAGCGGGGGGTGTAGATACGCAGTATTTT. This translates into CTSSLGLAGGVDTQYF.

This chain's CDR3 is CSADQGGTGAYEQYF. CDR3 nucleotides: TGCAGTGCGGACCAAGGGGGGACAGGGGCCTACGAGCAGTACTTC. The chain has TRBV20-1 and TRBJ2-7; 10 nucleotides match TRBD1. The CDR3 is 15 residues long. The germline V gene encodes CDR1 DFQATT and CDR2 SNEGSKA (reference sequence). V shed 6 bases and J 2 bases; nucleotides not matched to a gene: 10.

This clonotype counts as medium-sized. The chain joins TRBV5-4 to TRBJ2-5, with D possibly TRBD1 on 6 matching bases. The CDR3 spans 17 residues. V was clipped by 4 bases and J by 2 bases, with 21 bases between them. Looked up from germline, CDR1 is SGHNT and CDR2 is YYREEE (reference sequence). CDR3 sequence reads: CASSQHGVTGWQETQYF. DNA of the CDR3: TGTGCCAGCAGCCAACATGGGGTAACAGGGTGGCAAGAGACCCAGTACTTC.